Each of the 31 T cell receptor beta chains below was sequenced from the same sample in a study of regulatory T cells in long-lasting Graves disease. Time point in this sample: newly diagnosed GD, antithyroid drugs for less than 3 months. The TCR library used RNA extracted from PBMCs. CDR3 regions were amplified by Arm-PCR using iRepertoire HTBI primers to build TCR beta libraries. TCRdb reprocessed the multiplex PCR reads with MiXCR, giving one entry per CDR3 protein. The sample includes 400,000 to 650,000 distinct CDR3 sequences, roughly a sixth seen only once; the top ten take more than 20%. This sample was also put to use in a study of T cells in Graves' hyperthyroidism and ophthalmopathy.

The sequences come from peripheral blood mononuclear cells (PBMCs), collected at new diagnosis, from a patient treated with antithyroid drugs. These receptors were obtained from a woman aged 40-60 years with Graves disease.

The rearrangement uses TRBV28 and TRBJ1-3; no clear D gene. Trimming took off 6 bases at V and 4 bases at J, with 16 bases between the two ends. Germline values: CDR1 MDHEN, CDR2 SYDVKM. CDR3 length: 15 amino acids. CDR3 in DNA: TGTGCCAGCAGGAGATTTGCGGCGCTGGGAAACACCATATATTTT. It codes for CASRRFAALGNTIYF.

This chain connects TRBV5-6 to TRBJ2-5; the D call may be TRBD1 or TRBD2 (5 bases each). With 4 bases removed from V and 0 bases from J, the gap between germline ends came to 13 bases. Germline V gene lookup returns CDR1 SGHDT and CDR2 YYEEEE. The CDR3 extends over 15 amino acids. The CDR3 reads CASSPGRDDQETQYF. CDR3 bases: TGTGCCAGCAGCCCAGGAAGGGACGACCAAGAGACCCAGTACTTC. Complete variable domain (other parts from reference TRBV5-6 and TRBJ2-5): DAGVTQSPTHLIKTRGQQVTLRCSPKSGHDTVSWYQQALGQGPQFIFQYYEEEERQRGNFPDRFSGHQFPNYSSELNVNALLLGDSALYLCASSPGRDDQETQYFGPGTRLLVL.

This clonotype was seen a few times. The chain uses TRBV6-2 or TRBV6-3 and TRBJ1-2; no definite D call. The V end was cut by 8 bases, the J end by 4 bases, with 17 bases between. The germline gives CDR1 MNHEY, CDR2 SVGEGT. The CDR3 loop spans 14 amino acids. CDR3 sequence (DNA): TGTGCCAGCGCCCTTGCGGGCCAGTTCTATGGCTACACCTTC. Protein sequence: CASALAGQFYGYTF.

In the case of this clonotype: Being one base from a much bigger clone, this may be a read error. The genes are TRBV15 and TRBJ1-5; D may be TRBD1 (5 bases). Germline V gene sequence: CDR1 LNHNV, CDR2 YYDKDF (reference sequence). The CDR3 length is 13 residues. The CDR3 DNA reads TGTGCCACCAGCAGTGGGGCTAATCGGCCCCAGCATTTT. Its protein is CATSSGANRPQHF.

This clonotype has more than one count but fewer than ten. The V call is TRBV28, the J call TRBJ1-5, with a weak D call TRBD1 (5 bases). In germline, CDR1 is MDHEN, CDR2 SYDVKM. This CDR3 has 14 amino acids. Trimming stripped 8 bases from V and 6 bases from J, with 17 bases between. The CDR3 reads CASESGGEAQPQHF. CDR3 coding DNA: TGTGCCAGCGAGAGTGGGGGTGAAGCTCAGCCCCAGCATTTT.

This chain uses TRBV12-3 or TRBV12-4 with TRBJ2-3; 7 bases fit TRBD1. V gave up 5 bases and J gave up 5 bases; unmatched junction bases: 4. The CDR3 loop spans 13 amino acids. The CDR3 DNA reads as TGTGCCAGCAGTCCCCGGGACAGAGATACGCAGTATTTT. The encoded protein is CASSPRDRDTQYF.

In its sample, this clonotype was seen many times. This chain connects TRBV5-1 to TRBJ2-3; D gene uncertain. V gave up 0 bases and J gave up 2 bases, with 10 bases separating them. The germline CDR1 and CDR2 sequences are SGHRS and YFSETQ. This CDR3 is 15 amino acids long. The CDR3 is CASSLDWLPTDTQYF. In DNA form, the CDR3 reads TGCGCCAGCAGCTTGGACTGGCTACCCACAGATACGCAGTATTTT.

This clonotype has a count of ten or more. J is TRBJ2-6 and V is TRBV6-1; D not certain. Germline-derived CDR1 and CDR2 are MNHNS and SASEGT. Trimming pared 7 bases from V and 2 bases from J, leaving 6 bases between. The length of the CDR3 is 13 residues. CDR3 sequence (DNA): TGTGCCAGCACCCAGGCTGGGGCCAACGTCCTGACTTTC. The encoded protein is CASTQAGANVLTF.

The chain uses TRBV11-3 and TRBJ1-3; D uncertain. The CDR3 spans 16 residues. CDR1 and CDR2 from the germline V gene are SGHNT and YENEEA. V lost 0 bases and J lost 0, with 9 bases in between. In DNA, the CDR3 is TGTGCCAGCAGCTTAGATGGCACGAGCTCTGGAAACACCATATATTTT. Translated, it gives CASSLDGTSSGNTIYF.

This clonotype was seen ten or more times. This sequence joins TRBV7-9 and TRBJ2-1; 8 bases match TRBD2. This CDR3 contains 15 residues. The junction had 7 bases not matched to a gene; V was cut back by 6 bases and J by 3 bases. Germline V gene lookup returns CDR1 SEHNR and CDR2 FQNEAQ (reference sequence). The CDR3 sequence: CASRYQRGYYNEQFF. For the CDR3, the DNA is TGTGCCAGCAGATACCAGCGGGGGTACTACAATGAGCAGTTCTTC.

In its sample, this clonotype was seen many times. The J gene is TRBJ2-1, the V gene TRBV30; the D is unclear. Germline V gene data show CDR1 as GTSNPN and CDR2 as SVGIG (reference sequence). V lost 0 bases, J lost 2 bases, and 11 bases lay in between. The CDR3 loop spans 15 amino acids. The CDR3 sequence is CAWSVVSGPYNEQFF. The CDR3, as DNA: TGTGCCTGGAGTGTAGTATCCGGCCCCTACAATGAGCAGTTCTTC.

J is TRBJ2-6 and V is TRBV29-1; TRBD1 is a possible D gene (5 bases). Trimming shortened V by 4 bases and J by 0 bases, and 16 bases separated the two germline ends. The CDR3 length is 17 residues. The germline gives CDR1 SQVTM, CDR2 ANQGSEA. The CDR3 region is CSVGPKPGISGANVLTF. The CDR3 DNA follows: TGCAGCGTTGGGCCCAAACCAGGGATCTCTGGGGCCAACGTCCTGACTTTC.

This clonotype was seen repeatedly, ten times or more. The gene calls are TRBV5-1 and TRBJ2-7; D unresolved. The V end lost 4 bases, the J end lost 9 bases, and 20 bases lay between the germline ends. The CDR3 consists of 14 residues. The V gene's germline CDR1 is SGHRS and CDR2 YFSETQ. CDR3 in amino acids: CASSLSTFLVRQYF. The CDR3 region has the DNA TGCGCCAGCAGCCTCTCGACATTTTTGGTTCGGCAGTACTTC. Combining the CDR3 with reference TRBV5-1 and TRBJ2-7 gives the whole variable domain KAGVTQTPRYLIKTRGQQVTLSCSPISGHRSVSWYQQTPGQGLQFLFEYFSETQRNKGNFPGRFSGRQFSNSRSEMNVSTLELGDSALYLCASSLSTFLVRQYFGPGTRLTVT.

This clonotype has ten or more counts. The chain employs TRBV4-1 and TRBJ2-3; TRBD2 agrees at 7 bases. Germline values: CDR1 MGHRA, CDR2 YSYEKL. This CDR3 region has 15 residues. The V gene end was trimmed by 0 bases and the J gene end by 6 bases; junction bases not matched to a gene: 6. The CDR3, as DNA: TGCGCCAGCAGCCAAGATACTGGGGGGGTGGATACGCAGTATTTT. This gives the protein CASSQDTGGVDTQYF.

This clonotype was counted between two and nine times. The J gene is TRBJ2-3, the V gene TRBV30; TRBD2 matches at 12 bases. The length of the CDR3 is 15 residues. V shed 7 bases and J 4 bases; nucleotides not matched to a gene: 9. Germline CDR1 and CDR2: GTSNPN and SVGIG (reference sequence). As DNA, the CDR3 is TGTGCCTACCGAGGACTAGCGGGGCAGGCAGATACGCAGTATTTT. It encodes CAYRGLAGQADTQYF.

This clonotype was detected ten times or more. The V gene is TRBV5-1, the J gene TRBJ2-3; D ambiguous. Germline V gene sequence: CDR1 SGHRS, CDR2 YFSETQ. There are 15 residues in the CDR3. Between the trimmed V and J ends, which lost 0 bases and 3 bases, there was a span of 11 bases. The CDR3 protein is CASSLGRILTDTQYF. The CDR3 DNA reads TGCGCCAGCAGCTTGGGCAGGATCCTTACAGATACGCAGTATTTT.

The rearrangement uses TRBV18 and TRBJ1-1, with D unclear. This CDR3 region has 15 residues. Germline V gene data show CDR1 as KGHSH and CDR2 as LQKENI. The V end lost 8 bases, the J end lost 0 bases, and 16 bases lay between the germline ends. The CDR3 bases are TGTGCCAGCCGCCGCGGTGGAGATCTGAACACTGAAGCTTTCTTT. Translation gives CASRRGGDLNTEAFF.

At least ten counts were recorded for this clonotype. The chain uses TRBV20-1 and TRBJ1-1, with a weak D call TRBD1 (6 bases). The CDR3 contains 18 residues. The germline gives CDR1 DFQATT, CDR2 SNEGSKA (reference sequence). Trimming took off 1 base at V and 0 bases at J, with 21 bases between the two ends. The CDR3 DNA reads as TGCAGTGCTAGAGCCCCCCACTTGACAGGCAAGCTGAACACTGAAGCTTTCTTT. Protein: CSARAPHLTGKLNTEAFF.

The table lists this clonotype with many counts. The chain carries TRBV11-2 and TRBJ2-1; 9 bases are shared with TRBD2. The CDR3 covers 20 residues. J gave up 4 bases and V 0 bases, and 16 bases lay outside the gene matches. CDR1 and CDR2 from the germline V gene are SGHAT and FQNNGV. The CDR3 sequence: CASSLDRWLAGTRPYNEQFF. In DNA form, the CDR3 reads TGTGCCAGCAGCTTAGATCGGTGGCTAGCGGGGACTCGCCCTTACAATGAGCAGTTCTTC.

This clonotype was seen at least ten times. The chain links TRBV5-1 to TRBJ2-1; D is unresolved. V was cut by 0 bases and J by 9 bases, with 10 bases left in between. The CDR3 is made up of 13 amino acids. The germline CDR1 and CDR2 sequences are SGHRS and YFSETQ. The CDR3 DNA sequence: TGCGCCAGCAGCTTGGACCTCCCAGGTGAGCAGTTCTTC. Its protein is CASSLDLPGEQFF.

This clonotype was detected many times. V is TRBV3-1 and J is TRBJ1-4; 8 positions match TRBD1. The ends lost 4 bases at V and 7 bases at J; junction bases unmatched: 8. The V gene's germline CDR1 is LGHDT and CDR2 YNNKEL (reference sequence). The CDR3 spans 15 residues. DNA for the CDR3: TGTGCCAGCAGCCCGCAGGGGGCTAGTACTGAAAAACTGTTTTTT. Translated: CASSPQGASTEKLFF.

The chain employs TRBV5-6 and TRBJ1-1; no clear D. V lost 0 bases and J lost 5, with 11 bases in between. CDR1 and CDR2 (germline): SGHDT, YYEEEE. The CDR3 is made up of 14 amino acids. CDR3 sequence (DNA): TGTGCCAGCAGCTTGGACTGGGGTCCGACTGAAGCTTTCTTT. This codes for CASSLDWGPTEAFF.

The CDR3 DNA sequence: TGTGCCAGCAGCTTGGTGGCGAAGCGGGGGAGCAATGAGCAGTTCTTC. The encoded protein is CASSLVAKRGSNEQFF. The rearrangement links TRBV5-4 to TRBJ2-1; the match to TRBD2 covers 8 bases. The V gene end was trimmed by 0 bases and the J gene end by 6 bases; junction bases not matched to a gene: 8. The CDR3 covers 16 residues. The germline V gene has CDR1 SGHNT and CDR2 YYREEE (reference sequence).

This clonotype was counted many times. The V call is TRBV5-1, the J call TRBJ1-1; no reliable D call. Germline V gene lookup returns CDR1 SGHRS and CDR2 YFSETQ. Between the trimmed V and J ends, which lost 0 bases and 1 base, there was a span of 10 bases. The CDR3 is 15 amino acids. The CDR3 here is CASSLDPSANTEAFF. The DNA of the CDR3 is TGCGCCAGCAGCTTGGACCCGTCAGCGAACACTGAAGCTTTCTTT.

This clonotype has only a few counts. The V call is TRBV5-1, the J call TRBJ2-5; D is perhaps TRBD1 (6 bases). Between the trimmed V and J ends, which lost 4 bases and 3 bases, there was a span of 16 bases. This CDR3 is 15 amino acids long. Germline V gives CDR1 SGHRS, CDR2 YFSETQ. Here the CDR3 reads CASSLSGTRKETQYF. The DNA for the CDR3 is TGCGCCAGCAGCCTTTCCGGGACAAGAAAAGAGACCCAGTACTTC.

Details on this clonotype: A far larger clone is a single base away, which makes a read error likely. The CDR3 does not close with the conserved phenylalanine or tryptophan, likely indicating a read error. The chain has TRBV12-3 or TRBV12-4 and TRBJ1-1; no firm D call. The CDR3 has 14 amino acids. Between the trimmed V and J ends, which lost 6 bases and 0 bases, there was a span of 11 bases. CDR3 DNA: TGTGCCAGCAGGGGGTACAGCATGAACACTGAAGCTTTCTCT. Translated, it gives CASRGYSMNTEAFS.

This clonotype was picked up many times. The chain combines TRBV12-3 or TRBV12-4 with TRBJ1-4; TRBD1 is a possible D gene (5 bases). CDR3 length equals 14 residues. The CDR3 region is CAIKQGSTNEKLFF. The CDR3 DNA sequence: TGTGCGATAAAGCAGGGCTCAACTAATGAAAAACTGTTTTTT.

J is TRBJ2-7 and V is TRBV29-1; 16 bases match TRBD2. Germline-derived CDR1 and CDR2 are SQVTM and ANQGSEA. V lost 6 bases and J lost 7; bases outside the gene matches: 6. The CDR3 is 14 residues long. This CDR3 is CSVGLAGGPEEQYF. The CDR3 nucleotides read TGCAGCGTGGGACTAGCGGGGGGGCCTGAAGAGCAGTACTTC.

This clonotype was seen at least ten times. The J gene is TRBJ2-3, the V gene TRBV28; no clear D. CDR3 size: 14 residues. CDR1 is MDHEN and CDR2 is SYDVKM in the germline V gene. Trimming took 6 bases from V and 1 from J, leaving 11 bases between them. The CDR3 is CASSLGDRTDTQYF. CDR3 sequence (DNA): TGTGCCAGCAGCCTTGGGGATCGCACAGATACGCAGTATTTT.

At least ten counts were recorded for this clonotype. This rearrangement joins TRBV7-2 to TRBJ1-2; TRBD1 is a possible D gene (6 bases). The germline CDR1 and CDR2 sequences are SGHTA and FQGNSA. The CDR3 runs to 15 residues. The V and J ends lost 7 bases and 4 bases respectively, with 19 bases between them. CDR3 in amino acids: CASTPGGRESYGYTF. Written as DNA, the CDR3 is TGTGCCAGCACCCCCGGGGGCAGGGAAAGCTATGGCTACACCTTC. The complete variable domain, with remaining parts taken from reference TRBV7-2 and TRBJ1-2, reads GAGVSQSPSNKVTEKGKDVELRCDPISGHTALYWYRQSLGQGLEFLIYFQGNSAPDKSGLPSDRFSAERTGGSVSTLTIQRTQQEDSAVYLCASTPGGRESYGYTFGSGTRLTVV.

At least ten counts were recorded for this clonotype. The gene calls are TRBV12-5 and TRBJ2-7; D remains ambiguous. Trimming left V 1 base short and J 7 bases short, with 5 bases between. The germline V gene has CDR1 LGHNT and CDR2 FRNRAP. This CDR3 is built from 11 residues. CDR3 sequence: CASGLGEEQYF. The CDR3 bases are TGTGCTAGTGGTTTGGGAGAAGAGCAGTACTTC.